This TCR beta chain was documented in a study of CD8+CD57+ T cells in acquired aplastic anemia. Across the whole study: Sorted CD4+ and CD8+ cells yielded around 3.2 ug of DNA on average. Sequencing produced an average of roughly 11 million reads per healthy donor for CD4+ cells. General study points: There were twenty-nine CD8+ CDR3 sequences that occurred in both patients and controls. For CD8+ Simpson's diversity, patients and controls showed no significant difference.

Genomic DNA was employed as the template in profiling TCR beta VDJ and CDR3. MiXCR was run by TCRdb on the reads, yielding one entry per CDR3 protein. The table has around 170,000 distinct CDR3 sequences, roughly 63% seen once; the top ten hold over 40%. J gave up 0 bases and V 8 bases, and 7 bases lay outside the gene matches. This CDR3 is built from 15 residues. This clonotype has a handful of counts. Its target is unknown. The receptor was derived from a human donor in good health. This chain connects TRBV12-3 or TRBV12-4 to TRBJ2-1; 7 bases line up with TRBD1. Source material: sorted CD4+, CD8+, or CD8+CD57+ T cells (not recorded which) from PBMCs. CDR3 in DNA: TGTGCCAGCCGGACAGGACGACGCTCCTACAATGAGCAGTTCTTC. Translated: CASRTGRRSYNEQFF.